These T cell receptor beta chains were read from a single sample in a study of T cells in localized non-small cell lung cancer. Repertoires were generated with immunoSEQ multiplex PCR, while TCRdb's copy carries only in-frame clones and drops some. This repertoire shows 1,500 to 1,800 clones, roughly 25% found once; its top ten account for 13%. Sequenced material: lung tumor tissue, taken before any cancer treatment. The source of these receptors is a woman aged 35-75 years with stage I lung adenocarcinoma. CDR3s include the opening cysteine and the closing phenylalanine or tryptophan. The D gene is left open where the match is weak. Clone size is stated in some rows and not others, as once, few, many or a class when expanded.

medium-sized	TRBV6-8	TRBJ2-5	TRBD1	CASSPKGAQETQYF	TGTGCCAGCAGCCCCAAGGGGGCCCAAGAGACCCAGTACTTC
few	TRBV4-1	TRBJ2-7	TRBD1	CASSQGGTGGFYEQYF	TGCGCCAGCAGCCAAGGAGGGACAGGGGGATTCTACGAGCAGTACTTC
few	TRBV6-8	TRBJ2-1	.	CASSPPGVGDEQFF	TGTGCCAGCAGCCCTCCTGGCGTGGGGGACGAGCAGTTCTTC
few	TRBV5-1	TRBJ2-7	.	CASSPSVDNPYEQYF	TGCGCCAGCAGCCCATCCGTGGACAACCCCTACGAGCAGTACTTC
few	TRBV4-1	TRBJ1-1	.	CASSPGRGGLNTEAFF	TGCGCCAGCAGCCCTGGGCGGGGGGGGCTGAACACTGAAGCTTTCTTT
medium-sized	TRBV6-8	TRBJ2-1	TRBD2	CASSSSAGGPLGREQFF	TGTGCCAGCAGTTCCTCGGCGGGGGGGCCTTTAGGTCGTGAGCAGTTCTTC
.	TRBV6-8	TRBJ2-5	TRBD1	CAISGGQGGGETQYF	TGTGCCATCAGTGGGGGACAGGGAGGTGGAGAGACCCAGTACTTC
few	TRBV11-3	TRBJ1-1	.	CASSLTDRWNTEAFF	TGTGCCAGCAGCTTAACGGACAGATGGAACACTGAAGCTTTCTTT
medium-sized	TRBV6-8	TRBJ1-2	.	CASLGPSNYGYTF	TGTGCCAGCCTTGGGCCTTCTAACTATGGCTACACCTTC
medium-sized	TRBV11-3	TRBJ2-7	TRBD2	CASSLSTSGGWTTEQYF	TGTGCCAGCAGCTTATCCACTAGCGGGGGTTGGACGACCGAGCAGTACTTC
.	TRBV15	TRBJ2-5	.	CATSRDLGNQETQYF	TGTGCCACCAGCAGAGATCTCGGCAACCAAGAGACCCAGTACTTC
few	TRBV14	TRBJ1-3	.	CASSPDSRVGGNTIYF	TGTGCCAGCAGCCCGGACAGTCGAGTAGGTGGAAACACCATATATTTT
few	TRBV1	TRBJ2-5	.	CASSQEGGEHFPQETQYF	TGCGCCAGCAGCCAAGAAGGCGGGGAGCACTTCCCACAAGAGACCCAGTACTTC
.	TRBV6-8	TRBJ2-2	.	CASSYEGTHGELFF	TGTGCCAGCAGTTACGAAGGGACCCACGGGGAGCTGTTTTTT
.	TRBV11-3	TRBJ2-1	TRBD2	CASSLDGGLDEQFF	TGTGCCAGCAGCTTAGACGGGGGGTTGGATGAGCAGTTCTTC
.	TRBV11-3	TRBJ2-7	.	CASSLLGGDVYEQYF	TGTGCCAGCAGCTTACTAGGGGGTGACGTCTACGAGCAGTACTTC
few	TRBV7-5	TRBJ1-5	.	CASSLDAVNQPQHF	TGTGCCAGCAGCTTAGACGCTGTCAATCAGCCCCAGCATTTT
.	TRBV5-1	TRBJ1-2	TRBD1	CASSLNPGQAITGYTF	TGCGCCAGCAGCTTGAACCCGGGACAGGCGATTACTGGCTACACCTTC
.	TRBV5-1	TRBJ1-1	.	CASSVSGTFNTEAFF	TGCGCCAGCAGCGTTAGCGGGACATTTAACACTGAAGCTTTCTTT
.	TRBV5-1	TRBJ1-1	.	CASSPRDGDHTEAFF	TGCGCCAGCAGCCCCCGGGACGGAGATCACACTGAAGCTTTCTTT
.	TRBV7-1	TRBJ1-4	.	CASSPGDFLDEKLFF	TGTGCCAGCAGCCCTGGGGACTTTCTTGATGAAAAACTGTTTTTT
large	TRBV6-8	TRBJ2-1	.	CASNRDLRPYNEQFF	TGTGCCAGCAACCGGGACCTGCGCCCCTACAATGAGCAGTTCTTC
medium-sized	TRBV4-1	TRBJ2-1	.	CASSQADHSYNGEQFF	TGCGCCAGCAGCCAAGCGGACCACTCGTACAATGGTGAGCAGTTCTTC
few	TRBV14	TRBJ2-1	.	CASRMTNGNNEQFF	TGTGCCAGCAGGATGACAAATGGAAACAATGAGCAGTTCTTC
.	TRBV28	TRBJ2-7	.	CASSLSGPEQYF	TGTGCCAGCAGTTTGTCGGGCCCCGAGCAGTACTTC
large	TRBV6-8	TRBJ1-1	.	CASNVGPMNTEAFF	TGTGCCAGCAATGTCGGCCCGATGAACACTGAAGCTTTCTTT
.	TRBV9	TRBJ2-5	.	CASSLDRETQYF	TGTGCCAGCAGCTTAGACCGGGAGACCCAGTACTTC
.	TRBV12-5	TRBJ2-6	.	CASGLVPGANVLTF	TGTGCTAGTGGTTTGGTACCTGGGGCCAACGTCCTGACTTTC
.	TRBV19	TRBJ1-2	TRBD1	CASSMTGANYGYTF	TGTGCCAGTAGTATGACAGGGGCCAACTATGGCTACACCTTC
.	TRBV7-2	TRBJ2-3	.	CASSLLGTDTQYF	TGTGCCAGCAGCTTACTAGGCACAGATACGCAGTATTTT
once	TRBV5-1	TRBJ1-3	.	CASQISGTQGNTIYF	TGCGCCAGCCAGATCTCCGGGACACAAGGAAACACCATATATTTT
medium-sized	TRBV4-1	TRBJ2-2	.	CASRRDTDTGELFF	TGCGCCAGCAGGAGGGACACTGACACCGGGGAGCTGTTTTTT
.	TRBV6-8	TRBJ2-7	TRBD1	CAISRQGPIYEQYF	TGTGCCATCAGCCGACAGGGTCCGATCTACGAGCAGTACTTC
.	TRBV6-8	TRBJ2-3	TRBD2	CASSYGGGGTDTQYF	TGTGCCAGCAGTTACGGCGGGGGGGGAACAGATACGCAGTATTTT
medium-sized	TRBV11-3	TRBJ2-7	.	CASSSLTVRGPYEQYF	TGTGCCAGCAGCTCACTGACTGTGAGAGGACCCTACGAGCAGTACTTC
few	TRBV6-8	TRBJ1-2	.	CASSASGDTGYTF	TGTGCCAGCAGTGCTTCCGGGGACACTGGCTACACCTTC